Sequencing of this TCR beta chain was carried out in a study of neoadjuvant anti-PD-1 for oral cavity cancer. The wider study: Around day 43, patients without progression received a fourth nivolumab dose before surgery.

PBMCs were not maintained or expanded in culture before analysis. Libraries were prepared by immunoSEQ multiplex PCR; TCRdb keeps only in-frame clonotypes and omits some of them. Here the sample spans roughly 60,000 clones, roughly three quarters being singletons. This clone was seen only once. Its target is not known. Study results and limitations: Each response group had just a few patients in TCR analyses.

The CDR3 contains 16 residues. V was clipped by 0 bases and J by 6 bases, with 15 bases between them. This sequence originates from a person between 35 and 79 years old with oral cavity squamous cell carcinoma. The chain is built from TRBV23-1 and TRBJ1-5, with D possibly matching TRBD1 (5 bases). TRBV23-1 is sorted into the ORF group, with uncertain function. This sample comprised PBMCs, obtained before nivolumab (anti-PD-1) treatment. The CDR3 coding sequence is TGCGCCAGCAGTCAATCGCCAGGGATGGGGCGTCAGCCCCAGCATTTT. It yields the protein CASSQSPGMGRQPQHF.